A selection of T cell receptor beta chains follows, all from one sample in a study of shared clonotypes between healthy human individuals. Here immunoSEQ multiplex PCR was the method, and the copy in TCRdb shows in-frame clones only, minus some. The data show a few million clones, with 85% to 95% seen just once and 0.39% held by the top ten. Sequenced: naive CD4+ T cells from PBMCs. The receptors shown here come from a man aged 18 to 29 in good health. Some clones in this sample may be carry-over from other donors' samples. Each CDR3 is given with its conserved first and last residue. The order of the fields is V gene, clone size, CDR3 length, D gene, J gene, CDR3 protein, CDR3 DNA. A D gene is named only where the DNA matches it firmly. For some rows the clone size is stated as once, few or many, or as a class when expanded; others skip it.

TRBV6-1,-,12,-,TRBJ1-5,CASSDSNQPQHF,TGTGCCAGCAGTGACAGCAATCAGCCCCAGCATTTT
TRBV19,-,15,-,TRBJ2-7,CASSNRDQSSYEQYF,TGTGCCAGTAGTAACCGGGACCAGAGCTCCTACGAGCAGTACTTC
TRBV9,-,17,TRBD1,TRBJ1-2,CASSVGQGAFSFYGYTF,TGTGCCAGCAGCGTTGGACAGGGGGCTTTTTCCTTCTATGGCTACACCTTC
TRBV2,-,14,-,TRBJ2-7,CASSRTALLRGQYF,TGTGCCAGCAGTCGGACGGCTCTCCTACGAGGGCAGTACTTC
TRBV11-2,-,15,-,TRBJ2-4,CASTRSPREKNIQYF,TGTGCCAGCACGCGTAGTCCCCGAGAAAAAAACATTCAGTACTTC
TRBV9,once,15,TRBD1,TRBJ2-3,CASSQQGYYTDTQYF,TGTGCCAGCAGCCAACAGGGGTACTACACAGATACGCAGTATTTT
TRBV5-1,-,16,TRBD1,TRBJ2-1,CASSSRQGASYNEQFF,TGCGCCAGCAGCTCCCGACAGGGGGCTAGCTACAATGAGCAGTTCTTC
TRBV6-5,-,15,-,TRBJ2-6,CASSYRSSGANVLTF,TGTGCCAGCAGTTACCGGAGCTCTGGGGCCAACGTCCTGACTTTC
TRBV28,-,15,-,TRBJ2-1,CASSEGAGSYNEQFF,TGTGCCAGCAGCGAGGGGGCGGGATCTTACAATGAGCAGTTCTTC
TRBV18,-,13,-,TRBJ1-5,CASSLGTNQPQHF,TGTGCCAGCTCACTAGGGACCAATCAGCCCCAGCATTTT
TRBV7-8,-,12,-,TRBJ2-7,CASSLDGREQYF,TGTGCCAGCAGCTTAGACGGACGCGAGCAGTACTTC
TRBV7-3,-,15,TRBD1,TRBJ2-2,CASSKDRANTGELFF,TGTGCCAGCAGCAAGGACAGGGCGAACACCGGGGAGCTGTTTTTT
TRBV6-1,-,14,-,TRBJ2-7,CASRQDPSSYEQYF,TGTGCCAGCAGACAAGATCCCAGCTCCTACGAGCAGTACTTC
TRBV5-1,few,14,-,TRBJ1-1,CASSLVQENTEAFF,TGCGCCAGCAGCTTGGTACAGGAAAACACTGAAGCTTTCTTT
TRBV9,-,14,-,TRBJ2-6,CASSVISGANVLTF,TGTGCCAGCAGCGTCATTTCTGGGGCCAACGTCCTGACTTTC
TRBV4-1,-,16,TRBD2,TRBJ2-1,CASSPSGRNFRDEQFF,TGCGCCAGCAGCCCTAGCGGGAGAAACTTTAGGGATGAGCAGTTCTTC
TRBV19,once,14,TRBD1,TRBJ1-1,CASSIGGDGTEAFF,TGTGCCAGTAGCATAGGGGGCGATGGCACTGAAGCTTTCTTT
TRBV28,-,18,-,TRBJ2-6,CASSLYGRVRPGANVLTF,TGTGCCAGCAGTTTATATGGTAGGGTGCGACCTGGGGCCAACGTCCTGACTTTC
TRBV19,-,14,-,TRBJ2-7,CASSRKTAIHEQYF,TGTGCCAGTAGCCGCAAGACAGCCATCCACGAGCAGTACTTC
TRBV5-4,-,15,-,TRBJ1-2,CASSLASGGNYGYTF,TGTGCCAGCAGCTTGGCCTCGGGGGGGAACTATGGCTACACCTTC
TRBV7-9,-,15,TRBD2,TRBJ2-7,CASSHRAGAIYEQYF,TGTGCCAGCAGCCATAGGGCGGGAGCAATTTACGAGCAGTACTTC
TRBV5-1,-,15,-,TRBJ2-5,CASSLDSRGQETQYF,TGCGCCAGCAGCTTGGATAGTAGGGGGCAAGAGACCCAGTACTTC
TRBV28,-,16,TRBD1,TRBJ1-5,CASSLLGQAINQPQHF,TGTGCCAGCAGTTTGCTGGGACAGGCGATAAATCAGCCCCAGCATTTT
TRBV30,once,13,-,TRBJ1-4,CAWSHGTPRKLFF,TGTGCCTGGAGCCACGGGACCCCGAGGAAACTGTTTTTT
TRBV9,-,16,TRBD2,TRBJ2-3,CASSPRASGATDTQYF,TGTGCCAGCAGCCCCAGGGCTAGCGGGGCTACAGATACGCAGTATTTT
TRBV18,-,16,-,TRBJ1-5,CASSPSWALVDQPQHF,TGTGCCAGCTCACCATCTTGGGCATTGGTCGATCAGCCCCAGCATTTT
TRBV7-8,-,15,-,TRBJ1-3,CASSLVEGPGNTIYF,TGTGCCAGCAGCTTAGTGGAGGGACCTGGAAACACCATATATTTT
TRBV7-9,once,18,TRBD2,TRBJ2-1,CASSLVLLAGASYNEQFF,TGTGCCAGCAGCTTAGTCCTTTTAGCGGGAGCCTCCTACAATGAGCAGTTCTTC
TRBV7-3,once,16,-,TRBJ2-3,CASSSGSGSSTDTQYF,TGTGCCAGCAGCTCGGGTAGCGGATCTAGCACAGATACGCAGTATTTT
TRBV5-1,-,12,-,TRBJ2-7,CASSLGGYEQYF,TGCGCCAGCAGCTTGGGAGGCTACGAGCAGTACTTC
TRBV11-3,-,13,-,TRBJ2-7,CASSLVGTYEQYF,TGTGCCAGCAGCTTAGTTGGAACCTACGAGCAGTACTTC
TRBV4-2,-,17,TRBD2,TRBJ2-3,CASSQDRLAGTTDTQYF,TGTGCCAGCAGCCAAGATAGGCTAGCGGGGACCACAGATACGCAGTATTTT
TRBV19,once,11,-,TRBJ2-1,CASPGREEQFF,TGTGCCAGTCCGGGAAGGGAGGAGCAGTTCTTC
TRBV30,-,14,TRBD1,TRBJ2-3,CAWSRDRNTDTQYF,TGTGCCTGGAGTCGGGACAGAAACACAGATACGCAGTATTTT
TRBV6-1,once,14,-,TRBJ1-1,CASSEAWWTTEAFF,TGTGCCAGCAGTGAAGCCTGGTGGACCACTGAAGCTTTCTTT
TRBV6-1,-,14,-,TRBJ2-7,CASRGKGSSYEQYF,TGTGCCAGCAGGGGCAAAGGGAGCTCCTACGAGCAGTACTTC
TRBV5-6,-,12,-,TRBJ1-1,CASRRGWTEAFF,TGTGCCAGCCGCAGGGGTTGGACTGAAGCTTTCTTT
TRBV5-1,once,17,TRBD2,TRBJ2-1,CASSLGTSGRGYNEQFF,TGCGCCAGCAGCTTGGGGACTAGCGGGAGGGGATACAATGAGCAGTTCTTC
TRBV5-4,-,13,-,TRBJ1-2,CASSSYLGNGYTF,TGTGCCAGCAGCTCCTACCTGGGAAATGGCTACACCTTC
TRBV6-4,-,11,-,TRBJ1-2,CASIKGFGYTF,TGTGCCAGCATCAAGGGATTCGGCTACACCTTC
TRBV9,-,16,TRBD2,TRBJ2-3,CASSLRTSGVEDTQYF,TGTGCCAGCAGCCTCCGGACTAGCGGGGTGGAAGATACGCAGTATTTT
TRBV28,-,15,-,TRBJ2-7,CASSLWGGTASEQYF,TGTGCCAGCAGTTTATGGGGAGGGACAGCGTCTGAGCAGTACTTC
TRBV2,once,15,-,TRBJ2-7,CASSENSLGEYEQYF,TGTGCCAGCAGTGAAAACTCACTCGGGGAATACGAGCAGTACTTC
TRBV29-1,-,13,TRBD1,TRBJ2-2,CSVVSRGPGELFF,TGCAGCGTCGTTTCCAGGGGGCCCGGGGAGCTGTTTTTT
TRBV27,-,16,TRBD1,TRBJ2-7,CASSFSDRGPSYEQYF,TGTGCCAGCAGTTTCTCCGACAGGGGCCCTTCCTACGAGCAGTACTTC
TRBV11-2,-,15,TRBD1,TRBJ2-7,CASTLLPGGSYEQYF,TGTGCCAGCACCCTTTTGCCAGGGGGCTCCTACGAGCAGTACTTC
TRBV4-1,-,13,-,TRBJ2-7,CASSQEPRYEQYF,TGCGCCAGCAGCCAAGAACCTCGTTACGAGCAGTACTTC
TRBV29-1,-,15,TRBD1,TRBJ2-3,CSVLDRGRYTDTQYF,TGCAGCGTGCTAGACAGGGGGCGATACACAGATACGCAGTATTTT
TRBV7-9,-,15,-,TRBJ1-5,CASSLAGQVEAPQHF,TGTGCCAGCAGCTTAGCAGGCCAGGTCGAGGCGCCCCAGCATTTT
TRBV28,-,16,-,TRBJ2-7,CASSSLHDGSPYEQYF,TGTGCCAGCAGTTCCCTCCACGACGGATCTCCCTACGAGCAGTACTTC
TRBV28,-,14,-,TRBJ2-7,CASSPEGGSYEQYF,TGTGCCAGCAGTCCCGAGGGGGGATCCTACGAGCAGTACTTC
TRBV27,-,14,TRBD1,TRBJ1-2,CASRTGGQYYGYTF,TGTGCCAGCAGGACAGGGGGACAATACTATGGCTACACCTTC
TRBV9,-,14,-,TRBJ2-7,CASSVAGDVYEQYF,TGTGCCAGCAGCGTAGCGGGAGATGTCTACGAGCAGTACTTC